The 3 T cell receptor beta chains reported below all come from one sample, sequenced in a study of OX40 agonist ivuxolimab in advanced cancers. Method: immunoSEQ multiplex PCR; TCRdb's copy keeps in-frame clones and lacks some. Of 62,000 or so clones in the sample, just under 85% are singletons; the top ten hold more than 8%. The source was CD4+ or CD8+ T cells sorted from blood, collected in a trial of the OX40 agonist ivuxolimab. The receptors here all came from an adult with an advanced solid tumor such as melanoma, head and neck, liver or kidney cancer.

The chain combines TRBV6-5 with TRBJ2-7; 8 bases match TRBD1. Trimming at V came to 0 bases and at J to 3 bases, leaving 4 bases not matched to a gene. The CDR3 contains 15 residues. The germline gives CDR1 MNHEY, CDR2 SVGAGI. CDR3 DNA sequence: TGTGCCAGCAGTTACTCGACAGGGGCGGGCTACGAGCAGTACTTC. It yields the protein CASSYSTGAGYEQYF.

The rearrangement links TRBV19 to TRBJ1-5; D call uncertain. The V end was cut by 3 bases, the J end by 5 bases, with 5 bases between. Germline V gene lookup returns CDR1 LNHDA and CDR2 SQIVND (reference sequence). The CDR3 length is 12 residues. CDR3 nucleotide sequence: TGTGCCAGTAGTATTATGGATCAGCCCCAGCATTTT. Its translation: CASSIMDQPQHF.

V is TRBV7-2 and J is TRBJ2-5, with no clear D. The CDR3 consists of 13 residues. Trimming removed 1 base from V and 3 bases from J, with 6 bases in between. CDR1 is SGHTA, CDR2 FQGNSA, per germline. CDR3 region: CASSLEPEETQYF. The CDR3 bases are TGTGCCAGCAGCTTAGAGCCCGAAGAGACCCAGTACTTC.